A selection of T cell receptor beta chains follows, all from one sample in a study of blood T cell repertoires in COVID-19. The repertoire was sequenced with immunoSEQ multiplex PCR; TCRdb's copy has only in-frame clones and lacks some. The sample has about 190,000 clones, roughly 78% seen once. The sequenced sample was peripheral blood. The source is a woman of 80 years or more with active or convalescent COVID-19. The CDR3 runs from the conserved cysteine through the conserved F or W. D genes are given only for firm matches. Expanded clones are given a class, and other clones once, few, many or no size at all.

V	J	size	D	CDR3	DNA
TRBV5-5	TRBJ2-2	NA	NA	CASSASERELFF	TGTGCCAGCAGCGCAAGCGAGAGGGAGCTGTTTTTT
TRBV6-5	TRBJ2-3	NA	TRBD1	CASRRQGETQYF	TGTGCCAGCAGGCGACAGGGGGAGACGCAGTATTTT
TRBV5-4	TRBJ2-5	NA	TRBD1	CASSSLGTGEETQYF	TGTGCCAGCAGCTCGCTTGGGACAGGGGAAGAGACCCAGTACTTC
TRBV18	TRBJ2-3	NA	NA	CASSPFGTDTQYF	TGTGCCAGCTCCCCTTTCGGCACAGATACGCAGTATTTT
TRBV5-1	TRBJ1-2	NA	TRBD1	CASSLAAGQGIYGYTF	TGCGCCAGCAGCTTGGCCGCGGGACAGGGGATATATGGCTACACCTTC
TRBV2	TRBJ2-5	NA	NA	CASSRGTETQYF	TGTGCCAGCAGTAGGGGGACGGAGACCCAGTACTTC
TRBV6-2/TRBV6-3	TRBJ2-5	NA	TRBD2	CASTPAGLAGGGETQYF	TGTGCCAGCACCCCTGCGGGTCTAGCGGGGGGCGGGGAGACCCAGTACTTC
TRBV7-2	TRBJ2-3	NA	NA	CASSLILTDTQYF	TGTGCCAGCAGCTTAATTCTCACAGATACGCAGTATTTT
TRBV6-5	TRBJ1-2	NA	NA	CASRRTLNYGYTF	TGTGCCAGCAGACGGACACTCAACTATGGCTACACCTTC
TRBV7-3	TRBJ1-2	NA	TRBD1	CASSLQGAGGYGYTF	TGTGCCAGCAGCTTACAGGGGGCTGGAGGCTATGGCTACACCTTC
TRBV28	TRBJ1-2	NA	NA	CASRPGRPLYGYTF	TGTGCCAGCAGGCCAGGCAGACCTCTCTATGGCTACACCTTC
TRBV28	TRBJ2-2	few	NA	CASSPDYTGELFF	TGTGCCAGCAGTCCGGACTACACCGGGGAGCTGTTTTTT
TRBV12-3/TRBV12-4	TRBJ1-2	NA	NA	CASSIHSQGGYTF	TGTGCCAGCTCCATCCACTCCCAGGGGGGCTACACCTTC
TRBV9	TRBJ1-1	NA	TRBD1	CASSVGTTGGEAFF	TGTGCCAGCAGCGTAGGAACGACAGGGGGCGAAGCTTTCTTT
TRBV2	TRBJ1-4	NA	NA	CASRGTATNEKLFF	TGTGCCAGCAGGGGCACCGCAACTAATGAAAAACTGTTTTTT
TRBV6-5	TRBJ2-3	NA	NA	CASSDSGHRTDTQYF	TGTGCCAGCAGTGACTCGGGACACCGGACAGATACGCAGTATTTT
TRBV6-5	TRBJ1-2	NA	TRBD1	CASSPKTGELGYTF	TGTGCCAGCAGTCCCAAGACAGGGGAGCTTGGCTACACCTTC
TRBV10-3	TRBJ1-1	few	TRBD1	CAIAQGAEAFF	TGTGCCATCGCCCAGGGGGCCGAAGCTTTCTTT
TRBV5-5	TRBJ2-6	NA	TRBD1	CASSPFPGQDSGANVLTF	TGTGCCAGCAGCCCCTTCCCGGGACAGGACTCTGGGGCCAACGTCCTGACTTTC
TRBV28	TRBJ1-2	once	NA	CATKWGVGGYTF	TGTGCCACGAAGTGGGGGGTGGGCGGCTACACCTTC
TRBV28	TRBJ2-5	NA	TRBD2	CASSFQLAGGYAETQYF	TGTGCCAGCAGTTTTCAGCTAGCGGGGGGGTACGCGGAGACCCAGTACTTC
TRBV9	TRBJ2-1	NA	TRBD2	CASGELAGDATYNEQFF	TGTGCCAGTGGGGAACTAGCGGGGGACGCCACCTACAATGAGCAGTTCTTC
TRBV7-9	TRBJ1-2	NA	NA	CASSLTADYGYTF	TGTGCCAGCAGCTTAACAGCCGATTATGGCTACACCTTC
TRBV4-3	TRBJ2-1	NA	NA	CASSQRRGHNEQFF	TGCGCCAGCAGCCAGAGACGAGGGCACAATGAGCAGTTCTTC
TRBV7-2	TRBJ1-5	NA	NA	CASSIGHSQPQHF	TGTGCCAGCAGCATAGGACATAGTCAGCCCCAGCATTTT
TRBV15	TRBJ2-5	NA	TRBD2	CATGRGVQETQYF	TGTGCCACCGGACGGGGGGTCCAAGAGACCCAGTACTTC
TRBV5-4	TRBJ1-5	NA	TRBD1	CASSPDRGQNQPQHF	TGTGCCAGCAGCCCGGACAGGGGGCAAAATCAGCCCCAGCATTTT
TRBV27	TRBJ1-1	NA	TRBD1	CASSQRQGRRAEAFF	TGTGCCAGCAGTCAGAGACAGGGGAGGAGGGCTGAAGCTTTCTTT
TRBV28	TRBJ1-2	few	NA	CASSPGMSGYGYTF	TGTGCCAGCAGCCCAGGGATGTCAGGCTATGGCTACACCTTC
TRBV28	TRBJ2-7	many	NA	CARDRYERDSYEQYF	TGTGCCAGGGACCGCTATGAACGGGACTCCTACGAGCAGTACTTC
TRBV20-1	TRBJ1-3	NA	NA	CSASVGNTIYF	TGCAGTGCTAGCGTTGGAAACACCATATATTTT
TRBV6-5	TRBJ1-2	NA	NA	CASSYSPDYGYTF	TGTGCCAGCAGTTACTCTCCGGACTATGGCTACACCTTC
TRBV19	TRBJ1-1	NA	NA	CASSESRGPEAFF	TGTGCCAGTAGCGAAAGTCGCGGTCCTGAAGCTTTCTTT
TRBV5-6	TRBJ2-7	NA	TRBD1	CASSGRTGGYEQYF	TGTGCCAGCAGCGGTCGGACAGGGGGCTACGAGCAGTACTTC
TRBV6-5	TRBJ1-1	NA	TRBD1	CASSGTTGIEAFF	TGTGCCAGCAGCGGTACGACAGGGATTGAAGCTTTCTTT
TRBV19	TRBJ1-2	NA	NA	CASRGQAGDYGYTF	TGTGCCAGTAGGGGGCAAGCAGGGGATTATGGCTACACCTTC
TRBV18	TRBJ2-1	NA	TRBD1	CASSPPRQGITYNEQFF	TGTGCCAGCTCACCACCGAGACAGGGGATTACCTACAATGAGCAGTTCTTC
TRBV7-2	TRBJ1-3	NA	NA	CASSSQTRVSGNTIYF	TGTGCCAGCAGCTCACAAACCAGGGTGTCTGGAAACACCATATATTTT
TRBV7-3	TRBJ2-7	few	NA	CASSLGQNPYEQYF	TGTGCCAGCAGCTTAGGACAGAATCCCTACGAGCAGTACTTC
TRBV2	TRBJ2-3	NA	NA	CARGTPGTSDTQYF	TGTGCCAGGGGGACTCCTGGAACGTCCGATACGCAGTATTTT